The T cell receptor beta chain under discussion was sequenced for a study of blood T cell repertoires in COVID-19. Study-level background: Donors in the United States, Italy and Spain gave samples during acute or convalescent COVID-19. The cDNA or gDNA used as material had been derived from T cells, B-cell-depleted T cells, or PBMCs.

Original handling: By means of reference gene primer amplification, nucleated cell counts were estimated. Data came from immunoSEQ multiplex PCR; TCRdb stores just in-frame clones and leaves some out. Clone size and V and J calls were adopted from that table, with D and trimming inferred from the DNA. The repertoire holds 70,000 or so clones, with approximately 90% as singletons. Trimming cost V 1 base and J 5 bases, with 11 bases left between them. Germline lookup yields CDR1 SNHLY and CDR2 FYNNEI. The CDR3 covers 14 residues. V and J are TRBV2 and TRBJ1-2; D not resolved. Sequencing was done on a sample of peripheral blood. This clonotype was obtained from a woman aged 18-29 years with acute or convalescent COVID-19. In DNA, the CDR3 is TGTGCCAGCAGTGAAGAACCCTTCAGTTATGGCTACACCTTC. Protein sequence: CASSEEPFSYGYTF.